This is a list of T cell receptor beta chains from one sample in a study of shared clonotypes between healthy human individuals. Repertoires were generated with immunoSEQ multiplex PCR, while TCRdb's copy carries only in-frame clones and drops some. Here the sample spans nearly 500,000 clones, about 79% being singletons. Source material: PBMCs. The source of these receptors is a woman between 40 and 50 years old in good health. Some clones in this sample may be carry-over from other donors' samples. Both conserved end residues are part of each CDR3. Each record gives: clone size, V gene, D gene, J gene, CDR3 protein, CDR3 DNA. The D gene is left open where the match is weak. Expanded clones get a size class; other rows say once, few or many, or leave the size out.

few	TRBV6-7	TRBD2	TRBJ2-2	CASTASGSGTGELFF	TGTGCCAGCACCGCCAGCGGGAGTGGCACCGGGGAGCTGTTTTTT
NA	TRBV5-1	TRBD1	TRBJ1-4	CASSFGTGGEKLFF	TGCGCCAGCAGCTTTGGGACAGGGGGAGAAAAACTGTTTTTT
NA	TRBV21-1	NA	TRBJ1-4	CASSKVARGTPGGTNEKLFF	NA
NA	TRBV11-2	NA	TRBJ1-1	CASSSQYSEAFF	TGTGCCAGCAGCTCGCAGTACTCTGAAGCTTTCTTT
NA	TRBV6-6	TRBD2	TRBJ2-5	CASSAWTSGNF	TGTGCCAGCAGTGCCTGGACTAGCGGAAACTTC
NA	TRBV7-9	NA	TRBJ2-1	CASSRTGISYNEQFF	TGTGCCAGCAGTCGTACAGGGATTTCCTACAATGAGCAGTTCTTC
NA	TRBV18	NA	TRBJ1-1	CASSSRNMNTEAFF	TGTGCCAGCTCATCCAGGAATATGAACACTGAAGCTTTCTTT
NA	TRBV28	NA	TRBJ2-1	CASTFAHPRSVYNEQFF	TGTGCCAGCACCTTTGCCCACCCTAGGTCGGTGTACAATGAGCAGTTCTTC
NA	TRBV18	NA	TRBJ2-1	CASSRSGRYNEQFF	TGTGCCAGCTCACGATCCGGCCGTTACAATGAGCAGTTCTTC
NA	TRBV6-4	TRBD1	TRBJ2-2	CASSDGPGQGAGELFF	TGTGCCAGCAGTGACGGGCCGGGACAGGGGGCCGGGGAGCTGTTTTTT
NA	TRBV19	NA	TRBJ2-1	CASSIRGGPYNEQFF	TGTGCCAGTAGTATTAGGGGCGGGCCCTACAATGAGCAGTTCTTC
NA	TRBV21-1	NA	TRBJ2-1	CASSKRAGVNEQFF	TGTGCCAGCAGCAAACGGGCAGGGGTCAATGAGCAGTTCTTC
few	TRBV5-1	TRBD2	TRBJ2-1	CASRVAGANEQFF	TGCGCCAGCAGGGTAGCGGGAGCAAATGAGCAGTTCTTC
NA	TRBV7-9	TRBD1	TRBJ1-4	CASIRGTENEKLFF	TGTGCCAGCATTCGGGGGACAGAGAATGAAAAACTGTTTTTT
NA	TRBV7-9	TRBD1	TRBJ1-3	CASSLTGAGNTIYF	TGTGCCAGCAGCCTGACAGGGGCGGGAAACACCATATATTTT
NA	TRBV4-2	TRBD2	TRBJ2-3	CASSQGTGTSGSNTQYF	TGTGCCAGCAGCCAAGGCACCGGGACTAGCGGGAGTAATACGCAGTATTTT
NA	TRBV27	NA	TRBJ2-1	CASSLSGRGCNEQFF	TGTGCCAGCAGTTTATCGGGACGGGGTTGCAATGAGCAGTTCTTC
NA	TRBV7-2	NA	TRBJ2-2	CASSTLAAENTGELFF	TGTGCCAGCAGTACACTAGCTGCCGAGAACACCGGGGAGCTGTTTTTT
NA	TRBV6-1	NA	TRBJ2-1	CASSEGSAYNEQFF	TGTGCCAGCAGTGAAGGGTCGGCGTACAATGAGCAGTTCTTC
NA	TRBV2	TRBD2	TRBJ2-1	CASSPTRLAGVNEQFF	TGTGCCAGCAGCCCGACTAGACTAGCGGGAGTCAATGAGCAGTTCTTC
NA	TRBV18	TRBD1	TRBJ2-3	CASSPSGQGATDTQYF	TGTGCCAGCTCACCATCGGGACAGGGGGCCACAGATACGCAGTATTTT
NA	TRBV7-2	TRBD1	TRBJ2-1	CASSPPGQGTYNEQFF	TGTGCCAGCAGCCCACCCGGACAGGGGACATACAATGAGCAGTTCTTC
NA	TRBV7-2	NA	TRBJ1-5	CASSLAGSQPQHF	TGTGCCAGCAGCTTAGCTGGGAGTCAGCCCCAGCATTTT
NA	TRBV7-3	NA	TRBJ2-3	CASSPSQGPTSTDTQYF	TGTGCCAGCAGTCCTTCTCAGGGGCCCACTAGCACAGATACGCAGTATTTT